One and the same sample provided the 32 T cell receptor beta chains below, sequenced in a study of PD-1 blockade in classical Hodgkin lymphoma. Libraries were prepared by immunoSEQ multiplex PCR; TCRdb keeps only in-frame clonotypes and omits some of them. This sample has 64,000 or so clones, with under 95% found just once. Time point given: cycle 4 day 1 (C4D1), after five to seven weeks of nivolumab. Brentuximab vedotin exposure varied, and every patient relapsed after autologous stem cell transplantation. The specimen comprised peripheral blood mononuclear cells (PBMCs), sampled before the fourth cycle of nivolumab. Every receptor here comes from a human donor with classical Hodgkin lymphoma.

CDR3 residues: CASSVEGTRLYDEQFF. In DNA, the CDR3 is TGCGCCAGCAGCGTGGAAGGGACAAGATTGTACGATGAGCAGTTCTTC. The chain carries TRBV5-1 and TRBJ2-1; TRBD1 might be the D (6 bases). The CDR3 has 16 amino acids. The germline V and J ends were trimmed by 4 bases and 8 bases, with 22 bases remaining between them. Germline CDR1 SGHRS, CDR2 YFSETQ.

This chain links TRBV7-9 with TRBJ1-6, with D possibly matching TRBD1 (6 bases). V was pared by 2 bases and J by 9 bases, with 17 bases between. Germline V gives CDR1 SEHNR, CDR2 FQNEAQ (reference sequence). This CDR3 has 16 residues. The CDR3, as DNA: TGTGCCAGCAGCTTACACGAACAGGGTGTAGGTTCACCCCTCCACTTT. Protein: CASSLHEQGVGSPLHF.

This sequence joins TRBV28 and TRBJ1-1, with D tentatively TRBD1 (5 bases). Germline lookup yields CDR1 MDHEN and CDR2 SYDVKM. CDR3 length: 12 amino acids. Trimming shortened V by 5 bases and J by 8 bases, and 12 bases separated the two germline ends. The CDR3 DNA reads TGTGCCAGCAGTCGGGGGGTCGTGGAAGCTTTCTTT. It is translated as CASSRGVVEAFF.

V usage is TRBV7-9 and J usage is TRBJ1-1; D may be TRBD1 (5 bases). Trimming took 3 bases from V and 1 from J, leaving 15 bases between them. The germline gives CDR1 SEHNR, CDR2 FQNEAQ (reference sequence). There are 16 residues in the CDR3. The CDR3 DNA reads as TGTGCCAGCAGCTTTGGGGCTATAAAAAGGAACACTGAAGCTTTCTTT. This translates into CASSFGAIKRNTEAFF.

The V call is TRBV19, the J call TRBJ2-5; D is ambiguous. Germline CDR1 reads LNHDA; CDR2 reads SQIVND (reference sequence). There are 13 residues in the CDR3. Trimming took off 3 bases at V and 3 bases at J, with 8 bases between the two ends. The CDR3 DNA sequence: TGTGCCAGTAGTATCTTTGGTAAAGAGACCCAGTACTTC. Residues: CASSIFGKETQYF.

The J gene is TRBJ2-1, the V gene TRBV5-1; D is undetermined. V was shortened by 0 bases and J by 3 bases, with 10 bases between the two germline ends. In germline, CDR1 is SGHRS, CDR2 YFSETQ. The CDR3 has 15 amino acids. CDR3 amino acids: CASSLVAQIYNEQFF. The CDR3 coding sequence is TGCGCCAGCAGCTTGGTGGCACAGATCTACAATGAGCAGTTCTTC.

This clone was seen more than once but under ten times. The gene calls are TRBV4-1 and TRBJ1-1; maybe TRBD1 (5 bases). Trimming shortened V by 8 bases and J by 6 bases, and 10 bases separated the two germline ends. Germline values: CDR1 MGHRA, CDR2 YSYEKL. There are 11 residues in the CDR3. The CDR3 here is CASSGGSEAFF. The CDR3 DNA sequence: TGCGCCAGCTCTGGGGGGTCTGAAGCTTTCTTT.

The CDR3 DNA reads TGTGCCAGCAGCTTAGCCCCAGCGGGGACCTACAATGAGCAGTTCTTC. The encoded protein is CASSLAPAGTYNEQFF. J is TRBJ2-1 and V is TRBV7-8; TRBD2 matches at 7 bases. V was clipped by 0 bases and J by 2 bases; unmatched bases: 4. CDR3 size: 16 residues. The germline V gene encodes CDR1 SGHVS and CDR2 FQNEAQ.

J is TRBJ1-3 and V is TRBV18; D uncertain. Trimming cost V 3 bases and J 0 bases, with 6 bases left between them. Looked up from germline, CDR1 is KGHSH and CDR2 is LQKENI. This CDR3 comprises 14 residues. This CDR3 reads CASSPVRSGNTIYF. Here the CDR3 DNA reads TGTGCCAGCTCACCGGTCCGCTCTGGAAACACCATATATTTT.

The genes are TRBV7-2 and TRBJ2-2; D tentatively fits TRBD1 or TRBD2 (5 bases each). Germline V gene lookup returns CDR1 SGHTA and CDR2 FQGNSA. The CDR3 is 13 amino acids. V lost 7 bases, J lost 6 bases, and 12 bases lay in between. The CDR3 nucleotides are TGTGCCAGCATATTCGGGGCCCCCGGGGAGCTGTTTTTT. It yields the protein CASIFGAPGELFF.

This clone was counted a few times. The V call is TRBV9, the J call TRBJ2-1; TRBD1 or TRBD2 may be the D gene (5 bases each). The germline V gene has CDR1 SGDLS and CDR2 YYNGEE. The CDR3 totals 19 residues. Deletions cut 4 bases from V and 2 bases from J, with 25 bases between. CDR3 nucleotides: TGTGCCAGCAGCCCAATATTCCCCCTAGGGGACCCTCCCTACAATGAGCAGTTCTTC. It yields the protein CASSPIFPLGDPPYNEQFF. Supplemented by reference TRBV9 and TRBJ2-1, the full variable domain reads DSGVTQTPKHLITATGQRVTLRCSPRSGDLSVYWYQQSLDQGLQFLIQYYNGEERAKGNILERFSAQQFPDLHSELNLSSLELGDSALYFCASSPIFPLGDPPYNEQFFGPGTRLTVL.

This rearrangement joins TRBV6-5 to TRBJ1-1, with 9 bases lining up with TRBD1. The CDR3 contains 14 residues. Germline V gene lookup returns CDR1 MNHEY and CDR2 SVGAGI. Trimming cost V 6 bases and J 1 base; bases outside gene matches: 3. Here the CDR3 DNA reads TGTGCCAGCAGCCCGACAGGGGGGAACACTGAAGCTTTCTTT. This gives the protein CASSPTGGNTEAFF.

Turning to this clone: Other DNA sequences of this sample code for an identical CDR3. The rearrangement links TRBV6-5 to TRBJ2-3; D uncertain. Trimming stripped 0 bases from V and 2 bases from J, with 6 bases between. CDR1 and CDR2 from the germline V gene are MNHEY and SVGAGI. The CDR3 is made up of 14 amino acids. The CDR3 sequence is CASSYSGSTDTQYF. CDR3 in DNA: TGTGCCAGCAGTTACTCGGGGTCCACAGATACGCAGTATTTT.

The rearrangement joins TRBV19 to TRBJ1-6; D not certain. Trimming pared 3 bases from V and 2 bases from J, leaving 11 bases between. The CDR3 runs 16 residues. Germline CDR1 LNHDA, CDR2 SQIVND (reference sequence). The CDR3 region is CASSMHLFAYNSPLHF. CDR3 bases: TGTGCCAGTAGTATGCATCTGTTCGCCTATAATTCACCCCTCCACTTT. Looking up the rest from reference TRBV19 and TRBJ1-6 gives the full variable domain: DGGITQSPKYLFRKEGQNVTLSCEQNLNHDAMYWYRQDPGQGLRLIYYSQIVNDFQKGDIAEGYSVSREKKESFPLTVTSAQKNPTAFYLCASSMHLFAYNSPLHFGNGTRLTVT.

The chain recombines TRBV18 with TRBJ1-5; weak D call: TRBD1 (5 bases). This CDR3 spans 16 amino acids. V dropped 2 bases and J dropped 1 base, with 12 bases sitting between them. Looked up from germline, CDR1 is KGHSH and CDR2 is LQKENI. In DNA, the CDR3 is TGTGCCAGCTCACCAGTCGGGGGGTTCAGCAATCAGCCCCAGCATTTT. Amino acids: CASSPVGGFSNQPQHF.

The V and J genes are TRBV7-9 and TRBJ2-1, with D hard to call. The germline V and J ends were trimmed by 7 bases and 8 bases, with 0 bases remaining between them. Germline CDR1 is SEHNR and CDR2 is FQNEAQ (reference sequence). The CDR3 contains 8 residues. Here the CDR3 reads CASNEQFF. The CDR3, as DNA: TGTGCCAGCAATGAGCAGTTCTTC.

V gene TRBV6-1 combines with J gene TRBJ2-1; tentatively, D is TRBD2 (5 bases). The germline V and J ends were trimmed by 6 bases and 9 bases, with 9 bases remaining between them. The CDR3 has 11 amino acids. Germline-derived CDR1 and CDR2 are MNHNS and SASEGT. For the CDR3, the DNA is TGTGCCAGCAGGAGGGAGTTTGAGCAGTTCTTC. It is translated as CASRREFEQFF.

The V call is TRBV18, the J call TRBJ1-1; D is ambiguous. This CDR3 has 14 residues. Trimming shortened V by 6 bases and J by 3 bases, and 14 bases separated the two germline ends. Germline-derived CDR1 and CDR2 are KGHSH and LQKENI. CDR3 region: CASSPGLSDTEAFF. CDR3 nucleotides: TGTGCCAGCTCTCCTGGTCTCTCGGACACTGAAGCTTTCTTT.

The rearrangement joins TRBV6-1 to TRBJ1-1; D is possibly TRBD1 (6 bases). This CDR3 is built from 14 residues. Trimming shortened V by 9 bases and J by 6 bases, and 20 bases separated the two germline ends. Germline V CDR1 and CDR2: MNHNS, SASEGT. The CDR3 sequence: CARGGAWSIPEAFF. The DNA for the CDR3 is TGTGCCAGGGGGGGCGCATGGTCCATTCCTGAAGCTTTCTTT.

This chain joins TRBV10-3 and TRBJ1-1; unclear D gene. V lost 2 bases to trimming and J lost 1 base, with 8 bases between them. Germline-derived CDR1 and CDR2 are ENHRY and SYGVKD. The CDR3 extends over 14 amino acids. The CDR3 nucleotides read TGTGCCATCAGTGAGCGAGGCGGGAACACTGAAGCTTTCTTT. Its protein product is CAISERGGNTEAFF.

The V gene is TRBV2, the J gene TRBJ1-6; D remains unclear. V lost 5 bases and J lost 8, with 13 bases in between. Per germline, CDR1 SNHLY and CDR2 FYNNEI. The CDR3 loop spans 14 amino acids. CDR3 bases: TGTGCCAGCAGTCTTAGGTCGACCGATTCACCCCTCCACTTT. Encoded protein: CASSLRSTDSPLHF.

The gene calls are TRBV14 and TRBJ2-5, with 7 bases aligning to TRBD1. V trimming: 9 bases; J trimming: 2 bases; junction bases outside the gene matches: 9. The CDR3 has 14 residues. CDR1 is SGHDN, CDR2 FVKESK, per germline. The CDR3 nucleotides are TGTGCCAGTTCCTACGGACAGGTACAAGAGACCCAGTACTTC. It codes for CASSYGQVQETQYF.

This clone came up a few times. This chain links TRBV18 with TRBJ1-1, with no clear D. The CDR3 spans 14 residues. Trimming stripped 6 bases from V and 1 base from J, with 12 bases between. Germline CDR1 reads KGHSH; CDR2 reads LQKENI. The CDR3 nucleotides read TGTGCCAGCTCTCCCATGGGAAGGAACACTGAAGCTTTCTTT. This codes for CASSPMGRNTEAFF.

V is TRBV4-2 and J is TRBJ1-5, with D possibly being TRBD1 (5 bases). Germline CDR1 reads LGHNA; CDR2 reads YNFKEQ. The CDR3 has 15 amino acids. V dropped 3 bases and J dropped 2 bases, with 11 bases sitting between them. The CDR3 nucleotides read TGTGCCAGCAGCCAGGGGGGATCGGGCAATCAGCCCCAGCATTTT. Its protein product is CASSQGGSGNQPQHF.

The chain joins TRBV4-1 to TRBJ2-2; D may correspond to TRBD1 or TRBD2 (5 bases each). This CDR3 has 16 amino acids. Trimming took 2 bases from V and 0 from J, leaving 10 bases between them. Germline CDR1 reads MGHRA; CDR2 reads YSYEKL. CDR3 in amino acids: CASSQPGRTNTGELFF. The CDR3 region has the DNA TGCGCCAGCAGCCAACCGGGACGAACGAACACCGGGGAGCTGTTTTTT.

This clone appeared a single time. In DNA, the CDR3 is TGTGCCAGCACCCTCGCTTGGGGTCGGGGTGAAGGCTACACCTTC. Translation: CASTLAWGRGEGYTF. The chain carries TRBV5-4 and TRBJ1-2; no clear D gene. The CDR3 extends over 15 amino acids. Germline CDR1 is SGHNT and CDR2 is YYREEE (reference sequence). Trimming stripped 6 bases from V and 8 bases from J, with 23 bases between.

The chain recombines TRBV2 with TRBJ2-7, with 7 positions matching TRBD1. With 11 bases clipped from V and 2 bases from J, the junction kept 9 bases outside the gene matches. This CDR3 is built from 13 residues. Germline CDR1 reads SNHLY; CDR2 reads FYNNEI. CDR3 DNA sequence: TGTGCCGGCTACCGGGACAGTCCCTACGAGCAGTACTTC. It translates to CAGYRDSPYEQYF.

CDR3 DNA sequence: TGTGCCAGCAGTTCAGAGTTAATTGGAATGAACACTGAAGCTTTCTTT. Amino acid sequence: CASSSELIGMNTEAFF. J is TRBJ1-1 and V is TRBV2; D remains unclear. Germline CDR1 reads SNHLY; CDR2 reads FYNNEI. V lost 5 bases and J 0 bases, leaving 16 bases between the germline ends. The CDR3 length is 16 residues.

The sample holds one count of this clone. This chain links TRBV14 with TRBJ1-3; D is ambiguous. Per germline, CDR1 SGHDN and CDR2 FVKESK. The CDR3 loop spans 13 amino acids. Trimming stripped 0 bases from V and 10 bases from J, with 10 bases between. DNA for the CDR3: TGTGCCAGCAGCCAAGATGAAGTGGGGACCATATATTTT. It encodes CASSQDEVGTIYF.

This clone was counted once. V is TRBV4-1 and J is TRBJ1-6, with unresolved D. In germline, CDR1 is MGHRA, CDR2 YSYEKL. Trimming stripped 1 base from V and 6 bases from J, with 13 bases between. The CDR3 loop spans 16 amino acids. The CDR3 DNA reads TGCGCCAGCAGCCAAGGTGGTCGGGCAATTAATTCACCCCTCCACTTT. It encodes CASSQGGRAINSPLHF.

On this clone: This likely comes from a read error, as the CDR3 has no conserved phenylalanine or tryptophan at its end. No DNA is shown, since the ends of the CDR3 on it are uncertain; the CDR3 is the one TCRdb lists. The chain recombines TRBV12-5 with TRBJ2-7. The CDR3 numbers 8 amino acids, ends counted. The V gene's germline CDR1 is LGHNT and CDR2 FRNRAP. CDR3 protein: CASGLVRG.

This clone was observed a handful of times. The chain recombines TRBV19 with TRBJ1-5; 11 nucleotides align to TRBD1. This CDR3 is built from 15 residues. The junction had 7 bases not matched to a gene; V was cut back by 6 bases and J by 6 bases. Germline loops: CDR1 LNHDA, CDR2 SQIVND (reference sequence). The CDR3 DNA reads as TGTGCCAGTAGCGGGACAGGGGGTTTAGGTCAGCCCCAGCATTTT. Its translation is CASSGTGGLGQPQHF.